This TCR beta chain comes out of a study of OX40 agonist ivuxolimab in advanced cancers. Study information: An agonistic anti-OX40 (CD134) antibody, ivuxolimab, was used to treat the patients. Dose-escalation patients were diagnosed with hepatocellular carcinoma, melanoma, renal cell cancer or head and neck cancer.

Study-level findings and limits: Some nonresponders also had low normalized T-cell clonal expansion.

Autoimmune disease history or systemic immunosuppression disqualified patients. Here immunoSEQ multiplex PCR was the method, and the copy in TCRdb shows in-frame clones only, minus some. The table shows tens of thousands of clones, with 80% to 90% occurring only once. Trimming stripped 2 bases from V and 3 bases from J, with 14 bases between. There are 15 residues in the CDR3. CDR1 is MNHEY and CDR2 is SVGAGI in the germline V gene. For this clone: Its antigen is not identified.

Sequenced material: CD4+ or CD8+ T cells sorted from blood, taken in a trial of the OX40 agonist ivuxolimab. The sequence came from an adult with an advanced solid tumor such as melanoma, head and neck, liver or kidney cancer. The chain couples TRBV6-5 to TRBJ2-7; a possible D gene is TRBD2 (6 bases). The CDR3 reads CASSYGTRRDYEQYF. Here the CDR3 DNA reads TGTGCCAGCAGTTACGGGACTCGCAGGGACTACGAGCAGTACTTC.